This T cell receptor (beta chain) is from a study of PD-1 blockade in classical Hodgkin lymphoma (dated by TCRdb to 2018 to 2020). For the study in its entirety: Nivolumab dosing was 3 mg/kg intravenously every 2 weeks, continuing until either disease progression or unacceptable toxicity. A peripheral blood immune signature of response to PD-1 blockade in classical Hodgkin lymphoma was defined using TCR beta sequencing and CyTOF.

General findings and caveats noted by the study authors: Only a single clinical trial cohort was studied, and what caused the repertoire differences, possibly disease activity or prior therapy, remained undefined. Newly diagnosed patients were reported to have lower baseline TCR diversity than healthy donors, and relapsed/refractory patients were reported to have lower baseline TCR diversity still. Lower diversity was observed in patients in whom nivolumab was started less than 1 year after ASCT, and these patients were excluded from later analyses so that confounding by immune reconstitution would be avoided. CD4+ but not CD8+ TCR diversity rose significantly by C4D1 (p=0.0027 vs p=0.16), most apparent in complete responders (p=0.02). Trial patients with a complete response had baseline diversity similar to that of newly diagnosed patients, while partial responders and progressors had significantly lower diversity.

Looking up the germline V gene (reference sequence) yields CDR1 MNHEY and CDR2 SMNVEV. The CDR3 goes from the cysteine to the phenylalanine over 17 residues. The only DNA kept is the CDR3, 51 bases in frame from the first base. The junction shows trimming of 4 bases on V and 3 bases on J, and the gene matches do not reach 10 bases of it. Genomic DNA was isolated using the Qiagen DNeasy kit from unsorted PBMCs as well as from negatively selected CD4+ and CD8+ fractions. TCR beta CDR3 regions were amplified by immunoSEQ multiplex PCR using primers annealing to V and J segments. A synthetic immune receptor repertoire was used to minimize amplification bias, and any residual bias was removed computationally once sequencing was done. The authors' pipeline ran thus. Custom Python scripts were used to quantify repertoire diversity as the Shannon entropy index. Unsorted, CD4+ and CD8+ repertoires were examined separately, except in combined analyses, for which CD4+ and CD8+ sequences were merged in silico. Clonal expansion was defined as a frequency increase of at least 2-fold after treatment compared with C1D1, and clones undetected at baseline were assigned a pseudocount of 0.5. Singleton clones were defined as clones with 0 or 1 copy at C1D1, and non-singleton clones were defined as clones with 2 or more copies. Clones expanded in unsorted samples were labelled as CD4+, CD8+ or unknown by matching protein sequences in sorted samples from the same patient. Wilcoxon tests on paired samples were used to test changes in diversity from C1D1 to C4D1. TCRdb re-hosts the immuneACCESS table, in-frame sequences only. Its copies lack some clones; in the studies checked, an unresolved V gene accounts for under half of them, and the cause for the rest is not known. That table furnishes V, J and clone size, whereas the DNA furnished D and trimming. The sample records 100,000 or so clones, 90% of which are singletons. Of the sample, around 2.9% is held by the ten largest clones.

Notes on this clone: Its antigen remains undetermined. No per-base quality is available; no much larger clone lies one base away.

This sample's time point label indicates: cycle 4 day 1 (C4D1), after five to seven weeks of nivolumab. All trial patients had relapsed after autologous stem cell transplantation, with cohorts A, B and C differing in prior brentuximab vedotin exposure. The trial cohort was composed of roughly 60 patients with relapsed/refractory classical Hodgkin lymphoma, for whom complete response, partial response or progressive disease was recorded as best overall response. Trial patients were treated with single-agent nivolumab in the multi-cohort phase II CheckMate 205 trial. Best overall response was determined by an independent review committee according to the 2007 International Working Group response criteria. Trial PBMCs were obtained immediately prior to nivolumab initiation (C1D1) and on therapy at cycle 2 day 1 and cycle 4 day 1. Peripheral blood was collected in 8 mL Vacutainer Cell Preparation Tubes, from which PBMCs were isolated by centrifugation and then cryopreserved.

The sequence is built from TRBV27 and TRBJ1-1, with 11 bases matching TRBD1. The source material was peripheral blood mononuclear cells (PBMCs), sampled before the fourth cycle of nivolumab. This TCR was sampled from a human donor with classical Hodgkin lymphoma. The CDR3 amino acid sequence is: CASSSYGTGGGYTEAFF. The DNA sequence is given as TGTGCCAGCAGTTCATATGGGACAGGGGGAGGATACACTGAAGCTTTCTTT.